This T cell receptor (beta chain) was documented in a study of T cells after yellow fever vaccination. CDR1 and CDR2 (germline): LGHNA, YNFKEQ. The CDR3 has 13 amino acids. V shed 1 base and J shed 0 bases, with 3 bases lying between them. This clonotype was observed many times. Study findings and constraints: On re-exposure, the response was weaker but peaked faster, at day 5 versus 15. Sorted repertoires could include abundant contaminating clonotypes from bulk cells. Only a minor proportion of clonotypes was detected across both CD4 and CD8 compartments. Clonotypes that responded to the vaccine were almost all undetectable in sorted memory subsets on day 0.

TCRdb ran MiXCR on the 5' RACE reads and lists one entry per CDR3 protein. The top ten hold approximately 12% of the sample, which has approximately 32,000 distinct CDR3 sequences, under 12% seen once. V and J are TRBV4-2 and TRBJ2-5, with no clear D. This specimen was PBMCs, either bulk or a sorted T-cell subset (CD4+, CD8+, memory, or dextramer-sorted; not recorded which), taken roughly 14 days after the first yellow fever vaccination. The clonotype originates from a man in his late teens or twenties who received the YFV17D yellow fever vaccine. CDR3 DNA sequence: TGTGCCAGCAGCCAAGGGTACCAAGAGACCCAGTACTTC. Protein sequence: CASSQGYQETQYF.